This TCR beta chain was sequenced during a study of T cell responses to AZD1222 COVID-19 vaccine. On the study more broadly: Second-dose recipients at about 4 or about 12 weeks were treated as one pooled group.

V lost 1 base and J lost 8, with 9 bases in between. This CDR3 is built from 13 residues. Germline CDR1 is MGHRA and CDR2 is YSYEKL. Assay used: immunoSEQ multiplex PCR; TCRdb lists only in-frame clones, some missing. The table shows about 160,000 clones, with roughly 94% occurring only once. Comment on this clone: No antigen is known for it.

Findings and limits, study-wide: With two AZD1222 doses given, Spike-specific TCR breadth and depth both rose. Spike regions recognized by vaccine-associated CD4 TCRs spanned the protein, led by 160-218 and 743-854. Among the donors, most were white British and more were female, and clonal diversity was possibly underestimated.

This material consisted of peripheral blood, taken on day 0 of AZD1222 vaccination. The sequence was obtained from an adult in good health. This chain connects TRBV4-1 to TRBJ2-1; D gene ambiguous. The CDR3 coding sequence is TGCGCCAGCAGCCAAGGAGCCTTCCATGAGCAGTTCTTC. The encoded protein is CASSQGAFHEQFF.